A selection of T cell receptor beta chains follows, all from one sample in a study of cytomegalovirus exposure and HLA in healthy donors. Measured with immunoSEQ multiplex PCR; TCRdb has only the in-frame clones, and not every one. The repertoire table contains 91,000 or so clones. The sequencing input was PBMCs. Receptors originate from a woman in her twenties or thirties in good health and CMV-seronegative. Both conserved end residues are part of each CDR3. The D gene is left open where the match is weak.

v_call,d_call,j_call,cdr3_nt,cdr3_aa
TRBV29-1,.,TRBJ2-2,TGCAGCATAGCTAGGGGGGGCCTGAACACCGGGGAGCTGTTTTTT,CSIARGGLNTGELFF
TRBV28,.,TRBJ2-3,TGTGCCAGCAGTTTAGTGGGCAGGCTCACAGATGCGCAGTATTTT,CASSLVGRLTDAQYF
TRBV6-1,TRBD2,TRBJ2-3,TGTGCCAGCAGTGAAGCGGTAGCGGGGAGCACAGATACGCAGTATTTT,CASSEAVAGSTDTQYF
TRBV6-4,TRBD2,TRBJ2-1,TGTGCCAGCAGTCCCTATAGCGGGAGCGGGGATTATGAGCAGTTCTTC,CASSPYSGSGDYEQFF
TRBV7-8,.,TRBJ1-6,TGTGCCAGCAGGGATTACAGGAATTCACCCCTCCACTTT,CASRDYRNSPLHF
TRBV30,.,TRBJ1-1,TGTGCCTGGAGTGAGGGGGTATGGGCCACTGAAGCTTTCTTT,CAWSEGVWATEAFF
TRBV4-1,.,TRBJ2-3,TGCGCCAGCAGCCAAGAAGAGCTCGCAGGGGCGCAGTATTTT,CASSQEELAGAQYF
TRBV7-2,.,TRBJ1-3,TGTGCCAGCAGCTTAGATCCGGGAAACACCATATATTTT,CASSLDPGNTIYF
TRBV7-2,.,TRBJ2-4,TGTGCCAGCAGCTTTGGGGGGGCAGGGTTAGGCAAAAACATTCAGTACTTC,CASSFGGAGLGKNIQYF
TRBV30,.,TRBJ2-7,TGTGCCTGGAGTGCCGGGGAGTACGAGCAGTACTTC,CAWSAGEYEQYF
TRBV5-1,.,TRBJ1-6,TGCGCCAGCAGCTTGGCCTTGAGGGACTCCTATAATTCACCCCTCCACTTT,CASSLALRDSYNSPLHF
TRBV28,TRBD1,TRBJ1-4,TGTGCCAGCAGGGCACAGGGGGGTAATGAAAAACTGTTTTTT,CASRAQGGNEKLFF
TRBV20-1,TRBD1,TRBJ1-2,TGCAGTGCTAGCTGGGACAGCTGGTACACCTTC,CSASWDSWYTF
TRBV4-1,.,TRBJ2-1,TGCGCCAGCAGCCAGGTGGGGGCAGTTGAGCGGTTCTTC,CASSQVGAVERFF
TRBV6-1,TRBD1,TRBJ1-5,TGTGCCAGCAGTGAAGGGACAGGGGGAAATCAGCCCCAGCATTTT,CASSEGTGGNQPQHF